This section outlines one T cell receptor beta chain sequence together with its context. Its antigen is still unknown. Base qualities are missing; no much larger clone stands one base away. Donors formed part of the validation cohort, which comprised 120 subjects and was distinct from the first cohort of roughly 600 subjects. This specimen belongs to a study of cytomegalovirus exposure and HLA in healthy donors (dated by TCRdb to about 2017). Regarding the complete study: A later analysis indicated that the 130 or so validation repertoires were generated on the platform also employed for the 670 or so repertoires of the first cohort. The study aimed to test whether signatures of past pathogen exposure could be identified by cataloging public T cell receptors. A separate validation cohort of 100 to 150 different subjects was used in addition to the roughly 670-subject first cohort. To predict cytomegalovirus infection status, the study combined high-throughput TCR immunosequencing, statistical association of individual TCRs with disease status, and machine learning. The study at large found these results: It was suggested by the authors that the approach could potentially be generalized to other disease states and immunological phenotypes. Subsequent analysis determined that TCRs grouped into clusters in the first cohort also showed a tendency toward co-occurrence across the 120 or so validation repertoires, and 85% to 95% of cluster scores exceeded 0. The study listed 150 to 200 TCR beta chains as associated with cytomegalovirus. Cytomegalovirus status was reported to be diagnosed by the classifier with high specificity and sensitivity in both the original and validation cohorts. In vitro tests confirmed that a few of the cytomegalovirus-associated TCR beta chains recognize cytomegalovirus antigens. While some public TCRs were present in many individuals, most TCR sequences turned up only very rarely across donors. A later analysis had no HLA typing for the validation cohort, so co-occurrence there was scored across all 130 or so repertoires.

Counted from cysteine to phenylalanine, this CDR3 has 13 amino acids. Only the CDR3 portion is preserved as DNA: 39 bases, with reading frame beginning at the first base. The junction shows trimming of 7 bases on V and 4 bases on J, and the gene matches do not reach 6 bases of it. In the germline V gene, CDR1 corresponds to MDHEN and CDR2 to SYDVKM. The protocol used for the library was the immunoSEQ multiplex PCR assay. From the authors' description of their analysis: A statistical classification framework was built to diagnose cytomegalovirus status from the catalog of TCR beta chain sequences. TCRdb took this table from immuneACCESS and kept in-frame rearrangements with V and J called. Such tables lack part of the clones; where checked against another copy, unresolved V genes explain under half of the gap, and the rest is unexplained. That table furnishes V, J and clone size, whereas the DNA furnished D and trimming. The sample table shows some 80,000 clones, and 95% to 96% are seen once. The ten largest clones capture about 1.3% of the sample.

Material for sequencing was PBMCs. This sequence was found in a woman between 18 and 29 years old in good health and CMV-seronegative. The sequence is built from TRBV28 and TRBJ1-2; TRBD1 lines up with 7 middle nucleotides. The CDR3: CASTLGQFYGYTF. DNA sequence: TGTGCCAGCACCTTGGGACAGTTCTATGGCTACACCTTC.